A selection of T cell receptor beta chains follows, all from one sample in a study of beta chain features in type 1 diabetes. Here immunoSEQ multiplex PCR was the method, and the copy in TCRdb shows in-frame clones only, minus some. The sample holds fewer than 550,000 clones, 11% seen once. Sample: naive CD4+ T cells from blood. These receptors were obtained from a woman aged 18 to 35 in good health. Each CDR3 is given without its conserved first and last residue. A D gene is named only where the DNA matches it firmly. Not every row has a clone size; where given, it reads once, few, many or a size class.

V gene,J gene,D gene,clone size,CDR3 protein
TRBV7-2,TRBJ2-2,.,once,ASSLALNSVTGELF
TRBV11-3,TRBJ2-1,TRBD2,.,ASSPSGRNNNEQF
TRBV2,TRBJ2-3,.,few,AQGGIRTDTQY
TRBV7-9,TRBJ2-3,.,.,ASSRVAAKADTQY
TRBV7-9,TRBJ2-5,.,few,ASRPGTAGETQY
TRBV4-3,TRBJ2-1,.,.,ASSQDVPTGAPNEQF
TRBV11-3,TRBJ2-4,.,few,ASSLGRLAKNIQY
TRBV5-6,TRBJ2-1,.,.,ASSPNGGTSYNEQF
TRBV5-1,TRBJ2-5,.,few,ASSLRRGRETQY
TRBV5-8,TRBJ2-7,.,few,ASRDRERYEQY
TRBV20-1,TRBJ1-2,.,.,SARDYRDRV
TRBV6-6,TRBJ1-3,TRBD1,few,ASRYAGGTGNTIY
TRBV27,TRBJ2-7,TRBD2,.,ASSKTSGRAYEQY
TRBV9,TRBJ2-3,.,few,ASSVSPQGTDTQY
TRBV6-6,TRBJ2-1,.,.,ASTGHNSYNEQF
TRBV5-4,TRBJ2-5,TRBD1,.,ASSLGQALETQY
TRBV7-9,TRBJ2-5,TRBD1,few,ASSRGQGGETQY
TRBV5-4,TRBJ2-1,TRBD2,.,ASSLAGAGDNEQF
TRBV11-2,TRBJ2-7,.,few,ASSLVRALNEQY
TRBV7-9,TRBJ1-1,TRBD1,.,ASTWAQQGTEAF
TRBV18,TRBJ2-1,.,few,ASQAGHEQF
TRBV7-2,TRBJ2-3,.,.,ASRIDTGTDTQY
TRBV28,TRBJ2-5,.,.,ASSLPLPETQY
TRBV19,TRBJ2-2,TRBD1,few,ASTTGPNTGELF
TRBV7-2,TRBJ2-3,TRBD1,.,ASSDPLWSGGSDTQY
TRBV7-2,TRBJ1-6,.,.,ASSLGGSPLH
TRBV7-9,TRBJ2-5,TRBD1,.,ASSRQGRETQY
TRBV6-1,TRBJ2-3,.,few,ASSMTDSTDTQY
TRBV6-6,TRBJ2-1,TRBD1,few,ASSYKGARGDEQF
TRBV7-2,TRBJ2-3,TRBD2,.,ASSDRLLAGHTDTQY
TRBV7-2,TRBJ2-7,TRBD2,.,ASSSRLAGNEQY
TRBV29-1,TRBJ2-2,.,few,SADRSNTGELF
TRBV5-1,TRBJ2-5,.,.,ASGEETQY
TRBV4-2,TRBJ2-7,TRBD2,few,ASSQAGTSVSYEQY
TRBV5-1,TRBJ1-2,.,.,ASHTPPDGYT
TRBV30,TRBJ1-3,.,few,AWSHGNTIY
TRBV9,TRBJ2-3,TRBD2,few,ASSVVPAGPSGTQY